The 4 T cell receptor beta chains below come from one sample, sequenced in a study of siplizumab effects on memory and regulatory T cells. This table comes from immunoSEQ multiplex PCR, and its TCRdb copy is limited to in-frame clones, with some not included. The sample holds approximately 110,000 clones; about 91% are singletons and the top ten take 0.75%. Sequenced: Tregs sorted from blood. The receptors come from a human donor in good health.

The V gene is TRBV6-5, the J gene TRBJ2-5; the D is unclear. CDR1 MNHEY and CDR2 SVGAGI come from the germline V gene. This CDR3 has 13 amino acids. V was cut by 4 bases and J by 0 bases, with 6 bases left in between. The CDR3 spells CASSSGDQETQYF. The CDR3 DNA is TGTGCCAGCAGTTCTGGGGACCAAGAGACCCAGTACTTC.

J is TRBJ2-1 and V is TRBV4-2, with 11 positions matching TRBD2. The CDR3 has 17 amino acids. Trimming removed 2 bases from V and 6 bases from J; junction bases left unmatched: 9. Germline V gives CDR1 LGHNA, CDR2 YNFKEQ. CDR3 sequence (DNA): TGTGCCAGCAGCCAACATATAGGGACTAGCGGACGCAATGAGCAGTTCTTC. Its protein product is CASSQHIGTSGRNEQFF.

The CDR3 bases are TGTGCCAGCAGTAACTACAATGAGCAGTTCTTC. It yields the protein CASSNYNEQFF. V gene TRBV6-5 combines with J gene TRBJ2-1, with no clear D. In germline, CDR1 is MNHEY, CDR2 SVGAGI. V was pared by 5 bases and J by 3 bases, with 2 bases between. The CDR3 is 11 residues long.

CDR3 protein: CASSPVGSHSQETQYF. The CDR3 nucleotides are TGTGCCAGCAGCCCGGTGGGATCTCACAGTCAAGAGACCCAGTACTTC. The V gene is TRBV11-1, the J gene TRBJ2-5, with no clear D. Trimming took off 5 bases at V and 2 bases at J, with 18 bases between the two ends. Per germline, CDR1 SGHAT and CDR2 FQDESV (reference sequence). This CDR3 region has 16 residues.